The 30 T cell receptor beta chains below come from one sample, sequenced in a study of spatial heterogeneity in lung cancer. TCRdb reprocessed the 5' RACE reads with MiXCR, giving one entry per CDR3 protein. Among some 16,000 distinct CDR3 sequences listed, 3.6% were seen once. Regarding time point: sample taken at primary tumor resection. The sequencing used normal lung tissue next to the tumor, collected at surgery. The origin of the receptors is a male donor with early-stage non-small cell lung cancer.

This clonotype occurred many times. Found in a library prepared for alpha chains, this beta chain is an off-target read, and its abundance has little meaning. V and J are TRBV6-1 and TRBJ1-1; the D is unclear. Looked up from germline, CDR1 is MNHNS and CDR2 is SASEGT. The CDR3 sequence is 12 residues long. The germline V and J ends were trimmed by 4 bases and 2 bases, with 5 bases remaining between them. The CDR3 loop reads CASSGRNTEAFF. Written as DNA, the CDR3 is TGTGCCAGCAGTGGGAGAAACACTGAAGCTTTCTTT.

This clonotype was seen at least ten times. This beta chain was picked up by a library intended for alpha chains and is off target, so its count carries little meaning. This chain uses TRBV5-6 with TRBJ2-1; D is unclear. V lost 1 base to trimming and J lost 0 bases, with 8 bases between them. CDR1 is SGHDT, CDR2 YYEEEE, per germline. The CDR3 has 15 amino acids. CDR3 DNA sequence: TGTGCCAGCAGCTTGCCCTCGGGCTCCTACAATGAGCAGTTCTTC. Its protein product is CASSLPSGSYNEQFF.

This clonotype is classed as medium-sized. The size of this beta chain means little, since it is a stray read in a library made for alpha chains. The gene calls are TRBV13 and TRBJ2-1; D is possibly TRBD1 or TRBD2 (6 bases each). With 1 base removed from V and 0 bases from J, the gap between germline ends came to 10 bases. The CDR3 has 16 residues. Per the germline V gene, CDR1 is PRHDT and CDR2 is FYEKMQ (reference sequence). The CDR3 loop is CASSLEGGSSYNEQFF. The CDR3 nucleotides read TGTGCCAGCAGCTTAGAGGGGGGTAGCTCCTACAATGAGCAGTTCTTC.

This clonotype was seen only once. A library made for alpha chains picked up this beta chain off target, so its size means little. V and J are TRBV20-1 and TRBJ1-2; D unresolved. The CDR3 spans 12 residues. V was shortened by 5 bases and J by 2 bases, with 9 bases between the two germline ends. Per germline, CDR1 DFQATT and CDR2 SNEGSKA (reference sequence). This CDR3 reads CSAPGGNYGYTF. The CDR3 bases are TGCAGTGCTCCCGGTGGGAACTATGGCTACACCTTC.

This clonotype was counted many times. Since it is a stray read in a library aimed at alpha chains, this beta chain has a size that is not meaningful. J is TRBJ2-7 and V is TRBV20-1; maybe TRBD2 (6 bases). CDR1 DFQATT and CDR2 SNEGSKA come from the germline V gene (reference sequence). The CDR3 length is 15 residues. V lost 0 bases to trimming and J lost 11 bases, with 23 bases between them. As DNA, the CDR3 is TGCAGTGCTAGAGATCCTACTAGCACCGAGCTCATGGAGTACTTC. Its translation is CSARDPTSTELMEYF.

In its sample, this clonotype was seen many times. For a library built for alpha chains, this beta chain is a stray read; little rests on its size. V usage is TRBV9 and J usage is TRBJ2-2; D not resolved. Germline assignment: CDR1 SGDLS and CDR2 YYNGEE. The V gene lost 4 bases and the J gene lost 2 bases, with 12 bases spanning the gap. This CDR3 is built from 15 residues. The CDR3 here is CASSPLSSNTGELFF. The CDR3 DNA reads TGTGCCAGCAGCCCACTATCCTCAAACACCGGGGAGCTGTTTTTT. Combining the CDR3 with reference TRBV9 and TRBJ2-2 gives the whole variable domain DSGVTQTPKHLITATGQRVTLRCSPRSGDLSVYWYQQSLDQGLQFLIQYYNGEERAKGNILERFSAQQFPDLHSELNLSSLELGDSALYFCASSPLSSNTGELFFGEGSRLTVL.

This clonotype was recorded many times. Since it is a stray read in a library aimed at alpha chains, this beta chain has a size that is not meaningful. This sequence joins TRBV29-1 and TRBJ1-2; 8 bases are a match to TRBD1. Germline V lookup: CDR1 SQVTM, CDR2 ANQGSEA. The V segment lost 3 bases and the J segment 7 bases; nucleotides outside the gene matches: 13. The CDR3 loop spans 15 amino acids. CDR3 in DNA: TGCAGCGTTGAGGACCCCCAGGGGGCGCGTTCTGGCTACACCTTC. It specifies CSVEDPQGARSGYTF. Complete variable domain (other parts from reference TRBV29-1 and TRBJ1-2): SAVISQKPSRDICQRGTSLTIQCQVDSQVTMMFWYRQQPGQSLTLIATANQGSEATYESGFVIDKFPISRPNLTFSTLTVSNMSPEDSSIYLCSVEDPQGARSGYTFGSGTRLTVV.

Notes on this clonotype: This beta chain is a stray read from a library made for alpha chains; its abundance is not meaningful. This chain connects TRBV28 to TRBJ2-1; D remains ambiguous. The V end was cut by 3 bases, the J end by 0 bases, with 9 bases between. The CDR3 is 15 residues long. CDR1 is MDHEN, CDR2 SYDVKM, per germline. The CDR3, as DNA: TGTGCCAGCAGTTTGTTCACCAGCTCCTACAATGAGCAGTTCTTC. Its protein product is CASSLFTSSYNEQFF.

This clonotype has more than one count but fewer than ten. For a library built for alpha chains, this beta chain is a stray read; little rests on its size. This chain joins TRBV2 and TRBJ2-2; D possibly matches TRBD1 or TRBD2 (5 bases each). V was trimmed by 8 bases and J by 9 bases, leaving 16 bases between them. This CDR3 contains 13 residues. Germline V CDR1 and CDR2: SNHLY, FYNNEI. In DNA, the CDR3 is TGTGCCAGCCGCCTCCACGGGGCCAGGGAGCTGTTTTTT. Translated, it gives CASRLHGARELFF.

This clonotype was recorded many times. The library was designed around alpha chains, so this beta chain is a stray read whose abundance carries little weight. J is TRBJ2-1 and V is TRBV9; D is unclear. The germline V and J ends were trimmed by 0 bases and 2 bases, with 9 bases remaining between them. Germline V gene sequence: CDR1 SGDLS, CDR2 YYNGEE. The CDR3 extends over 15 amino acids. The CDR3 bases are TGTGCCAGCAGCGTAGAATCGGACGCCTACAATGAGCAGTTCTTC. Translating gives CASSVESDAYNEQFF.

Concerning this clonotype itself: At one boundary the junction diverges from the germline segment, which might be a read error. A library made for alpha chains picked up this beta chain off target, so its size means little. The chain links TRBV10-2 to TRBJ2-2, with TRBD2 identical over 9 bases. The CDR3 length is 16 residues. Germline values: CDR1 WSHSY, CDR2 SAAADI. The CDR3 reads CASTLLAGLNTGGLFF. In DNA form, the CDR3 reads TGCGCCAGTACACTTCTAGCGGGGCTGAACACCGGGGGGCTGTTTTTT.

This clonotype was detected many times. With the library built for alpha chains, this beta chain is off target and its frequency is not meaningful. V is TRBV14 and J is TRBJ1-1, with TRBD1 matching over 11 bases. Germline-derived CDR1 and CDR2 are SGHDN and FVKESK. The CDR3 has 14 amino acids. Unmatched junction bases numbered 3, after V lost 4 bases and J lost 5 bases. The CDR3, as DNA: TGTGCCAGCAGCCGGACAGGGGGCGATACTGAAGCTTTCTTT. As protein: CASSRTGGDTEAFF.

This clonotype occurred many times. The library was built for alpha chains, so this beta chain is an off-target read and its size means little. In nucleotides, the CDR3 is TGTGCCAGCAGCCTAGGCGGGACTAGTATCCACAATGAGCAGTTCTTC. This codes for CASSLGGTSIHNEQFF. The chain links TRBV9 to TRBJ2-1; 8 bases align to TRBD2. Per germline, CDR1 SGDLS and CDR2 YYNGEE. J lost 5 bases, V lost 4 bases, and 11 bases had no gene match. This CDR3 comprises 16 residues. The entire variable domain, with the rest obtained from reference TRBV9 and TRBJ2-1, is as follows: DSGVTQTPKHLITATGQRVTLRCSPRSGDLSVYWYQQSLDQGLQFLIQYYNGEERAKGNILERFSAQQFPDLHSELNLSSLELGDSALYFCASSLGGTSIHNEQFFGPGTRLTVL.

Many counts were recorded for this clonotype. Because the library targeted alpha chains, this beta chain is an off-target read whose size means little. This chain uses TRBV6-2 or TRBV6-3 with TRBJ1-5; tentatively, D is TRBD1 (5 bases). Germline CDR1 and CDR2: MNHEY and SVGEGT. V was trimmed by 2 bases and J by 2 bases, leaving 10 bases between them. This CDR3 spans 15 amino acids. The CDR3 sequence: CASSYGRVGNQPQHF. CDR3 DNA: TGTGCCAGCAGTTACGGCAGGGTGGGCAATCAGCCCCAGCATTTT.

This clonotype was found many times. As an off-target read in a library built for alpha chains, this beta chain has a frequency of little significance. The chain is built from TRBV7-3 and TRBJ2-1; D remains ambiguous. Germline assignment: CDR1 SGHTA and CDR2 FQGTGA. The V and J ends lost 5 bases and 0 bases respectively, with 11 bases between them. The CDR3 sequence is 15 residues long. The CDR3 is CASSPGPNSYNEQFF. CDR3 DNA: TGTGCCAGCAGCCCAGGACCCAACTCCTACAATGAGCAGTTCTTC. Combining the CDR3 with reference TRBV7-3 and TRBJ2-1 gives the whole variable domain GAGVSQTPSNKVTEKGKYVELRCDPISGHTALYWYRQSLGQGPEFLIYFQGTGAADDSGLPNDRFFAVRPEGSVSTLKIQRTERGDSAVYLCASSPGPNSYNEQFFGPGTRLTVL.

This clonotype occurred many times. This beta chain lies outside the target of a library built for alpha chains; its clone size means little. This chain links TRBV28 with TRBJ2-3, with D perhaps matching TRBD2 (6 bases). V shed 3 bases and J shed 3 bases, with 16 bases lying between them. Germline lookup yields CDR1 MDHEN and CDR2 SYDVKM. The CDR3 is made up of 16 amino acids. The DNA of the CDR3 is TGTGCCAGCAGTTTGGGAAGCGGGTCCCGGACAGATACGCAGTATTTT. Its protein product is CASSLGSGSRTDTQYF.

In this sample, this clonotype turned up many times. This beta chain turned up in a library designed for alpha chains; as an off-target read, its abundance says little. The chain links TRBV29-1 to TRBJ1-1; a weak D match, TRBD1 (5 bases). Deletions cut 4 bases from V and 6 bases from J, with 9 bases between. CDR1 is SQVTM, CDR2 ANQGSEA, per germline. The CDR3 length is 11 residues. The CDR3 DNA reads TGCAGCGTTGGGAGGGGATCTGAAGCTTTCTTT. Translation gives CSVGRGSEAFF.

The sample holds many counts of this clonotype. A library made for alpha chains picked up this beta chain off target, so its size means little. CDR3 region: CAWSAGTGGNSPLHF. The CDR3, as DNA: TGTGCCTGGAGTGCCGGGACAGGGGGTAATTCACCCCTCCACTTT. V usage is TRBV30 and J usage is TRBJ1-6, with 11 positions matching TRBD1. Germline V gene sequence: CDR1 GTSNPN, CDR2 SVGIG (reference sequence). CDR3 length: 15 residues. J was trimmed by 6 bases and V by 1 base; bases with no gene match: 2.

This clonotype has a count of ten or more. At one boundary the junction diverges from the germline segment, which might be a read error. Little can be read into the size of this beta chain, an off-target read in a library designed for alpha chains. This chain connects TRBV29-1 to TRBJ2-6, with unresolved D. Germline CDR1 and CDR2: SQVTM and ANQGSEA. The CDR3 contains 13 residues. The CDR3 protein is CSVEGSGANVLTF. The DNA of the CDR3 is TGCAGCGTCGAAGGTTCTGGGGCCAACGTCCTGACTTTC.

This clonotype was counted many times. A library made for alpha chains picked up this beta chain off target, so its size means little. This chain connects TRBV7-9 to TRBJ2-7; 9 bases agree with TRBD1. The CDR3 length is 19 residues. The ends lost 1 base at V and 1 base at J; junction bases unmatched: 14. Germline V gene data show CDR1 as SEHNR and CDR2 as FQNEAQ (reference sequence). This chain's CDR3 is CASSLVVDMGQGGSYEQYF. CDR3 bases: TGTGCCAGCAGCTTAGTCGTTGATATGGGACAGGGTGGGTCCTACGAGCAGTACTTC.

This clonotype was counted at least ten times. This beta chain was picked up by a library intended for alpha chains and is off target, so its count carries little meaning. The gene calls are TRBV7-2 and TRBJ2-1; 7 bases are shared with TRBD2. Germline trimming cut 6 bases from V and 2 bases from J; bases unmatched to any gene: 13. The CDR3 runs 17 residues. Germline values: CDR1 SGHTA, CDR2 FQGNSA. CDR3 residues: CASRSTRDGGTYNEQFF. The CDR3 region has the DNA TGTGCCAGCAGATCGACCCGGGACGGGGGGACCTACAATGAGCAGTTCTTC.

This clonotype was counted many times. In a library made to pick up alpha chains, this beta chain is a stray read with a size that means little. The V gene is TRBV20-1, the J gene TRBJ2-3; no firm D call. Looked up from germline, CDR1 is DFQATT and CDR2 is SNEGSKA (reference sequence). This CDR3 is 13 amino acids long. V lost 2 bases, J lost 6 bases, and 12 bases lay in between. This chain's CDR3 is CSARPPEGDTQYF. CDR3 nucleotides: TGCAGTGCTAGACCCCCGGAAGGTGATACGCAGTATTTT.

This clonotype was observed many times. A library made for alpha chains picked up this beta chain off target, so its size means little. The chain recombines TRBV5-5 with TRBJ2-4; a weak D match, TRBD1 (5 bases). V was shortened by 5 bases and J by 7 bases, with 13 bases between the two germline ends. There are 13 residues in the CDR3. CDR1 is SGHKS and CDR2 is YYEKEE in the germline V gene (reference sequence). Here the CDR3 DNA reads TGTGCCAGCAGAAACGACAGACGGAACATTCAGTACTTC. Its protein is CASRNDRRNIQYF.

Remarks on this clonotype: Within a library made for alpha chains, this beta chain is off target, and its count is uninformative. This chain joins TRBV12-3 or TRBV12-4 and TRBJ1-3, with D uncertain. Trimming took off 7 bases at V and 0 bases at J, with 13 bases between the two ends. This CDR3 has 15 residues. CDR3 sequence reads: CASTPSMFSGNTIYF. CDR3 coding DNA: TGTGCCAGCACCCCCTCCATGTTCTCTGGAAACACCATATATTTT.

Ten or more counts support this clonotype. Found in a library prepared for alpha chains, this beta chain is an off-target read, and its abundance has little meaning. CDR3 nucleotide sequence: TGTGCCAGCAGCTTAGACAGGGGCTCAGCATCGAATTCACCCCTCCACTTT. Amino acid sequence: CASSLDRGSASNSPLHF. The chain carries TRBV7-9 and TRBJ1-6, with 7 bases lining up with TRBD1. J lost 7 bases, V lost 1 base, and 10 bases had no gene match. The CDR3 spans 17 residues. The germline V gene has CDR1 SEHNR and CDR2 FQNEAQ (reference sequence).

This clonotype came up many times. With the library built for alpha chains, this beta chain is off target and its frequency is not meaningful. The chain employs TRBV5-1 and TRBJ2-3, with D possibly matching TRBD1 (6 bases). Germline lookup yields CDR1 SGHRS and CDR2 YFSETQ. V shed 0 bases and J shed 1 base, with 9 bases lying between them. The CDR3 length is 15 residues. CDR3 DNA: TGCGCCAGCAGCTTGGGGACAGTAGGCACAGATACGCAGTATTTT. It specifies CASSLGTVGTDTQYF.

This clonotype was seen many times. This beta chain was picked up by a library intended for alpha chains and is off target, so its count carries little meaning. The chain employs TRBV7-2 and TRBJ2-7, with 14 bases fitting TRBD2. Trimming removed 4 bases from V and 2 bases from J; junction bases left unmatched: 4. Germline loops: CDR1 SGHTA, CDR2 FQGNSA. CDR3 size: 16 residues. The CDR3 loop is CASSSQGLAGAYEQYF. In DNA form, the CDR3 reads TGTGCCAGCAGCTCCCAGGGACTAGCGGGAGCCTACGAGCAGTACTTC. The entire variable domain, with the rest obtained from reference TRBV7-2 and TRBJ2-7, is as follows: GAGVSQSPSNKVTEKGKDVELRCDPISGHTALYWYRQSLGQGLEFLIYFQGNSAPDKSGLPSDRFSAERTGGSVSTLTIQRTQQEDSAVYLCASSSQGLAGAYEQYFGPGTRLTVT.

This clonotype was counted ten times or more. Because this beta chain is a stray read in a library intended to capture alpha chains, its abundance should not be given much weight. This chain connects TRBV3-1 to TRBJ1-2; 8 bases map to TRBD1. The CDR3 spans 14 residues. Trimming took 4 bases from V and 4 from J; bases not matched to a gene: 5. In germline, CDR1 is LGHDT, CDR2 YNNKEL (reference sequence). The CDR3, as DNA: TGTGCCAGCAGCCTCCGGGACAGGAGCTATGGCTACACCTTC. Amino acid sequence: CASSLRDRSYGYTF.

This clonotype is medium-sized. This beta chain is an unintended read in a library built for alpha chains; its size means little. The chain uses TRBV10-3 and TRBJ2-6, with D possibly TRBD1 on 6 matching bases. V was pared by 3 bases and J by 2 bases, with 8 bases between. There are 15 residues in the CDR3. Germline lookup yields CDR1 ENHRY and CDR2 SYGVKD. CDR3 sequence: CAISERGTGANVLTF. CDR3 sequence (DNA): TGTGCCATCAGTGAAAGGGGGACTGGGGCCAACGTCCTGACTTTC.

This clonotype was picked up many times. In a library made to pick up alpha chains, this beta chain is a stray read with a size that means little. The chain joins TRBV6-6 to TRBJ2-1; 9 nucleotides align to TRBD2. The CDR3 loop spans 15 amino acids. Germline loops: CDR1 MNHNY, CDR2 SVGAGI (reference sequence). V dropped 5 bases and J dropped 8; count of bases not matched to a gene: 10. CDR3 region: CASSQLGGRGDEQFF. In DNA form, the CDR3 reads TGTGCCAGCAGTCAGTTGGGCGGGAGGGGCGATGAGCAGTTCTTC.